The entry below gives a single TCR beta chain sequence along with its context. Its antigen has not been determined. No qualities accompany the bases; no much larger clone lies one base away. TCRbeta CDR3 regions were amplified from genomic DNA by means of the immunoSEQ Assay, a bias-controlled multiplex PCR. The original methods were these. Within the assay, amplification of reference gene primers was used to estimate how many nucleated cells each sample contained. To quantify the absolute abundance of each unique TCRbeta CDR3 rearrangement, sequence reads were collapsed and filtered. Productive Simpson clonality was computed per sample as the square root of Simpson's diversity index over productive rearrangements. This is the immuneACCESS table as TCRdb keeps it, with only in-frame sequences that have V and J called. A part of the clones is gone; compared with another copy, unresolved V genes explain less than half, and the rest is unexplained. V, J and clone size reflect that table, while D and trimming were determined from the DNA. The sample data list about 160,000 clones, and roughly four fifths of these were observed just once. The ten largest clones take up roughly 11% of the sample.

This specimen belongs to a study of blood T cell repertoires in COVID-19 (dated by TCRdb to the early 2020s). Context from the whole study: The collaborator samples originated in the United States, Italy and Spain and spanned the acute and convalescent phases of COVID-19. The material from the prospective study consisted of cDNA or gDNA derived from T cells, B-cell-depleted T cells, or PBMCs. Deeply sampled blood TCRbeta repertoires from subjects exposed to, actively infected with, or recovered from COVID-19 were included in the dataset. A freely available public database, intended as a resource for researchers studying the immune response to SARS-CoV-2, is where the repertoires were released. Samples came from the ongoing ImmuneRACE study (first 160 participants) plus 1,254 subjects from 6 global collaborators. Nearly every sample came with metadata listing a de-identified subject ID, COVID-19 status, age in years and sex. HLA class I and class II types, where available, came from metadata supplied by the sample provider rather than from assay-based typing.

Broader findings and caveats from the paper: Clinical and demographic metadata were provided uncurated, with the amount varying by source and participant.

Reading the germline V gene gives CDR1 MDHEN and CDR2 SYDVKM. Trimming removed 5 bases from V and 4 bases from J; the gene matches leave 7 bases unexplained. The CDR3 has 15 amino acids, counting the end cysteine and phenylalanine. Left in the record is the CDR3 DNA by itself, 45 bases read in frame from the first base. Collaborating institutions collected whole blood in K2EDTA tubes following their own protocols. Collaborator samples were shipped for TCRbeta analysis as frozen whole blood, isolated PBMCs, or DNA extracted from either sample type. The V and J segments used are TRBV28 and TRBJ2-1; TRBD1 lines up with 8 middle nucleotides. The specimen was peripheral blood. This clonotype originated in a man between 60 and 75 years old with active or convalescent COVID-19. The CDR3 is CASSTGTGPYNEQFF. The DNA is TGTGCCAGCAGTACCGGGACAGGACCTTACAATGAGCAGTTCTTC.